Listed below are T cell receptor beta chains from one sample, sequenced in a study of blood T cell repertoires in COVID-19. The assay was immunoSEQ multiplex PCR, and TCRdb's table has in-frame clones only and misses some. Of roughly 290,000 clones in the sample, more than 65% were seen once. Sequencing was done on a sample of peripheral blood. Receptors were obtained from a person aged 65-85 years with COVID-19, enrolled during active disease. The conserved cysteine and the conserved F or W are not part of the CDR3 here. The listing skips clone size in some rows; elsewhere it reads once, few, many or a size class.

-,TRBV30,AWSMGLSNQPQH
-,TRBV19,ASSIGRGRNYGYT
-,TRBV5-4,ASSLESGALEQF
few,TRBV9,ASSVTGNTEAF
few,TRBV3-1/TRBV3-2,ASSQGGLYEQY
-,TRBV5-4,ASSLLAGGREQF
once,TRBV9,ASSPPGGGSSGEQF
-,TRBV11-3,ASSSPLIGGGRTGELF
-,TRBV5-1,ASSFDTGGVLVGYT
-,TRBV7-9,ASSSTDRSPTNEKLF
few,TRBV7-9,ASSTPGQKQY
once,TRBV19,ASKVPGQKYSPLH
-,TRBV12-3/TRBV12-4,ASSLQGLGEAF
-,TRBV28,ASRPTGGAEGYT
-,TRBV9,ASSFGTGGTEAF
-,TRBV20-1,SASNGGGRSGELF
-,TRBV6-5,ASSAGPLLTEAF
-,TRBV2,ASELGASFGYT
-,TRBV6-1,ASSEDRRLYGYT
few,TRBV19,ASRQPSTGTGNTIY
-,TRBV7-9,ASSGRTGGRTEAF
-,TRBV12-3/TRBV12-4,ASRLAGGYEQY
-,TRBV6-5,ASRRLAGAETQY
-,TRBV4-1,ASSQDGSGNPDTQY
-,TRBV6-4,ASSERIGYGYT
-,TRBV5-1,ASSLVPGSSEKLF
-,TRBV3-1/TRBV3-2,ASRTTTTGTYEQY
once,TRBV14,ASSKQGIGETQY
-,TRBV6-2/TRBV6-3,ASSYGGSGWLRRATNEKLF
-,TRBV19,ASQTPKEYQETQY
-,TRBV7-2,ASSPPGQGHQPQH
-,TRBV7-2,ASSLAPGTGLDTQY
-,TRBV19,ASRYSGEQY
-,TRBV7-3,ASSNRPGQGFNGYT
-,TRBV11-2,ASSRAHLEQY
-,TRBV7-9,ASSQLYPGQQINSPLH
-,TRBV7-2,ASSFDLGGPYEQY
once,TRBV2,ARSLGTSGRRDTGELF
-,TRBV27,ASSRLAGALGTDTQY
-,TRBV5-1,ASRRDVNQPQH
few,TRBV20-1,SASGEKLF
-,TRBV9,ASSPRTSGGSKNEQF
-,TRBV11-2,ASSLGSLAVRETQY